Presented here are 25 T cell receptor beta chains from one specimen sequenced in a study of blood T cell repertoires in COVID-19. Clones were read by immunoSEQ multiplex PCR, and TCRdb kept only the in-frame ones, dropping some. The table records over 130,000 clones, around nine tenths of them present only once. The specimen sequenced was peripheral blood. The receptors here all came from a human donor in a cohort sampled during active COVID-19.

The sample holds a few counts of this clone. The J gene is TRBJ2-5, the V gene TRBV5-1; 9 positions match TRBD1. Germline CDR1 is SGHRS and CDR2 is YFSETQ. With 4 bases clipped from V and 5 bases from J, the junction kept 6 bases outside the gene matches. This CDR3 has 14 amino acids. In nucleotides, the CDR3 is TGCGCCAGCAGCCCCGGACAGGGGCGGGAGACCCAGTACTTC. This encodes CASSPGQGRETQYF.

The chain couples TRBV6-6 to TRBJ1-1; D is possibly TRBD1 (5 bases). The CDR3 runs 13 residues. Trimming stripped 0 bases from V and 6 bases from J, with 8 bases between. CDR1 MNHNY and CDR2 SVGAGI come from the germline V gene (reference sequence). CDR3 sequence (DNA): TGTGCCAGCAGTTACTCAGGGGCATCTGAAGCTTTCTTT. This translates into CASSYSGASEAFF.

This sequence joins TRBV11-2 and TRBJ1-2; no reliable D call. There are 15 residues in the CDR3. With 5 bases removed from V and 7 bases from J, the gap between germline ends came to 20 bases. The germline V gene encodes CDR1 SGHAT and CDR2 FQNNGV. CDR3 nucleotide sequence: TGTGCCAGCAGCCGTATATTGGCGGGAACTGCTGGCTACACCTTC. Translating it yields CASSRILAGTAGYTF.

V gene TRBV29-1 combines with J gene TRBJ2-3; D perhaps matches TRBD2 (5 bases). Deletions cut 4 bases from V and 3 bases from J, with 14 bases between. The CDR3 spans 14 residues. Per germline, CDR1 SQVTM and CDR2 ANQGSEA. The CDR3 spells CSVVGGSWTDTQYF. DNA for the CDR3: TGCAGCGTTGTAGGTGGGAGTTGGACAGATACGCAGTATTTT.

The chain carries TRBV2 and TRBJ2-3; 8 nucleotides match TRBD1. In germline, CDR1 is SNHLY, CDR2 FYNNEI. J gave up 3 bases and V 4 bases, and 3 bases lay outside the gene matches. The CDR3 extends over 14 amino acids. CDR3 region: CASSVTGGTDTQYF. The DNA for the CDR3 is TGTGCCAGCAGTGTCACAGGGGGGACAGATACGCAGTATTTT.

To note about this clone: Other nucleotide sequences from this sample produce the same CDR3. The rearrangement links TRBV11-3 to TRBJ2-7, with D maybe TRBD2 (5 bases). This CDR3 contains 13 residues. Germline V gives CDR1 SGHNT, CDR2 YENEEA. V shed 1 base and J shed 3 bases, with 7 bases lying between them. The CDR3 nucleotides read TGTGCCAGCAGCTTAGGTGGAGGCTACGAGCAGTACTTC. It specifies CASSLGGGYEQYF.

At least ten counts were recorded for this clone. The chain employs TRBV10-3 and TRBJ2-7; 8 nucleotides match TRBD2. V lost 6 bases, J lost 3 bases, and 7 bases stayed unmatched. Germline CDR1 is ENHRY and CDR2 is SYGVKD. This CDR3 contains 14 residues. The chain's CDR3 is CAISVGLEGYEQYF. The CDR3 DNA follows: TGTGCCATCAGCGTGGGACTAGAGGGCTACGAGCAGTACTTC.

The CDR3 region has the DNA TGTGCCAGCAGCTCAGCAGGACCGGACAGGGACCGTTATGAGCAGTTCTTC. Its translation: CASSSAGPDRDRYEQFF. This chain uses TRBV7-9 with TRBJ2-1; 8 bases map to TRBD1. Germline CDR1 is SEHNR and CDR2 is FQNEAQ (reference sequence). Germline trimming cut 4 bases from V and 8 bases from J; bases unmatched to any gene: 16. CDR3 length: 17 amino acids.

CDR3 nucleotides: TGTGCCAGCAGTTATGGCCCTAGCGGGGCGGGCGATACGCAGTATTTT. Protein sequence: CASSYGPSGAGDTQYF. The chain recombines TRBV6-6 with TRBJ2-3; TRBD2 matches 9 bases. This CDR3 has 16 residues. Germline-derived CDR1 and CDR2 are MNHNY and SVGAGI (reference sequence). V trimming: 3 bases; J trimming: 6 bases; junction bases outside the gene matches: 10.

This clone was counted a few times. The V and J genes are TRBV7-9 and TRBJ2-1, with TRBD2 matching 12 bases. In germline, CDR1 is SEHNR, CDR2 FQNEAQ (reference sequence). The length of the CDR3 is 13 residues. The V segment lost 5 bases and the J segment 10 bases; nucleotides outside the gene matches: 3. The CDR3 loop reads CASSPSGGVEQFF. In DNA form, the CDR3 reads TGTGCCAGCAGCCCTAGCGGGGGGGTGGAGCAGTTCTTC.

The chain joins TRBV19 to TRBJ2-7; 7 bases fit TRBD2. Germline trimming cut 5 bases from V and 5 bases from J; bases unmatched to any gene: 6. The germline V gene encodes CDR1 LNHDA and CDR2 SQIVND (reference sequence). The CDR3 consists of 13 residues. The CDR3 DNA is TGTGCCAGTAGTTTCGCGGGAGCCGACGAGCAGTACTTC. Translated, it gives CASSFAGADEQYF. Full variable domain (remainder filled in from reference TRBV19 and TRBJ2-7): DGGITQSPKYLFRKEGQNVTLSCEQNLNHDAMYWYRQDPGQGLRLIYYSQIVNDFQKGDIAEGYSVSREKKESFPLTVTSAQKNPTAFYLCASSFAGADEQYFGPGTRLTVT.

J is TRBJ2-7 and V is TRBV7-2, with TRBD2 as a possible D gene (6 bases). Germline V gene lookup returns CDR1 SGHTA and CDR2 FQGNSA. The V and J ends lost 0 bases and 3 bases respectively, with 9 bases between them. CDR3 length: 14 residues. CDR3 nucleotide sequence: TGTGCCAGCAGCTTAGCTAGCGGAAACTACGAGCAGTACTTC. Residues: CASSLASGNYEQYF.

This clone was seen ten or more times. The gene calls are TRBV27 and TRBJ1-1; 8 bases are a match to TRBD1. This CDR3 contains 14 residues. Germline V lookup: CDR1 MNHEY, CDR2 SMNVEV (reference sequence). V trimming: 6 bases; J trimming: 7 bases; junction bases outside the gene matches: 10. CDR3 sequence (DNA): TGTGCCAGCAGGGTCTCAGGGGGCGAAGTTGAAGCTTTCTTT. This gives the protein CASRVSGGEVEAFF.

The rearrangement joins TRBV2 to TRBJ2-5; 11 bases are a match to TRBD2. Germline assignment: CDR1 SNHLY and CDR2 FYNNEI. The ends lost 6 bases at V and 7 bases at J; junction bases unmatched: 13. The CDR3 is made up of 16 amino acids. CDR3 DNA sequence: TGTGCCAGCAGGGAGACTAGCGGGGATTTGTGGGGGACCCAGTACTTC. Translating gives CASRETSGDLWGTQYF.

By share, this clone counts as medium-sized (0.01 to 0.1%). The chain combines TRBV27 with TRBJ2-5; a possible D gene is TRBD1 (5 bases). The CDR3 is 14 residues long. The V gene lost 4 bases and the J gene lost 5 bases, with 14 bases spanning the gap. Germline-derived CDR1 and CDR2 are MNHEY and SMNVEV (reference sequence). The chain's CDR3 is CASSSRRALETQYF. CDR3 bases: TGTGCCAGCAGTTCACGCAGGGCGTTGGAGACCCAGTACTTC.

The chain carries TRBV5-1 and TRBJ1-1; D remains ambiguous. Deletions cut 5 bases from V and 0 bases from J, with 8 bases between. The CDR3 has 13 amino acids. Germline V gene sequence: CDR1 SGHRS, CDR2 YFSETQ. The CDR3 here is CASRGRLNTEAFF. The CDR3 DNA sequence: TGCGCCAGCAGAGGCAGGTTGAACACTGAAGCTTTCTTT.

The chain couples TRBV6-5 to TRBJ2-5; D is undetermined. The ends were cut back, 7 bases at V and 2 bases at J, with 17 bases in the middle. The CDR3 extends over 15 amino acids. Germline CDR1 MNHEY, CDR2 SVGAGI. CDR3 sequence reads: CASTISQLIQETQYF. CDR3 coding DNA: TGTGCCAGCACCATTTCACAGCTCATTCAAGAGACCCAGTACTTC.

This chain joins TRBV18 and TRBJ1-5; no firm D call. V gave up 2 bases and J gave up 0 bases, with 8 bases separating them. CDR1 and CDR2 (germline): KGHSH, LQKENI. This CDR3 comprises 15 residues. CDR3 sequence reads: CASSPAADSNQPQHF. The CDR3, as DNA: TGTGCCAGCTCACCAGCGGCAGATAGCAATCAGCCCCAGCATTTT.

The chain carries TRBV28 and TRBJ1-2; TRBD1 agrees at 7 bases. CDR1 MDHEN and CDR2 SYDVKM come from the germline V gene. The CDR3 loop spans 13 amino acids. V dropped 5 bases and J dropped 3; count of bases not matched to a gene: 3. The CDR3 loop is CASSDGQDYGYTF. CDR3 DNA: TGTGCCAGCAGTGACGGACAGGACTATGGCTACACCTTC.

This clone was picked up one time. V gene TRBV6-2 or TRBV6-3 combines with J gene TRBJ1-2; D not resolved. Germline V gene sequence: CDR1 MNHEY, CDR2 SVGEGT. V shed 2 bases and J shed 2 bases, with 9 bases lying between them. The CDR3 consists of 14 residues. The DNA of the CDR3 is TGTGCCAGCAGTTACCCGACGGGAAACTATGGCTACACCTTC. This sequence encodes CASSYPTGNYGYTF.

The chain uses TRBV10-2 and TRBJ2-1; TRBD2 matches 7 bases. The V segment lost 2 bases and the J segment 10 bases; nucleotides outside the gene matches: 5. Germline V lookup: CDR1 WSHSY, CDR2 SAAADI. This CDR3 spans 13 amino acids. CDR3 bases: TGCGCCAGCAGTGAGGGCGGGAGAGGGGAGCAGTTCTTC. Its protein product is CASSEGGRGEQFF.

The genes are TRBV27 and TRBJ2-3; D not resolved. CDR1 and CDR2 from the germline V gene are MNHEY and SMNVEV (reference sequence). The CDR3 is made up of 14 amino acids. V gave up 5 bases and J gave up 0 bases, with 9 bases separating them. CDR3 in DNA: TGTGCCAGCAGTCCTAGTGCTAGCACAGATACGCAGTATTTT. It codes for CASSPSASTDTQYF.

The chain uses TRBV11-2 and TRBJ2-2; TRBD2 agrees at 7 bases. Germline assignment: CDR1 SGHAT and CDR2 FQNNGV. V shed 5 bases, J shed 1 base, and the junction held 4 bases outside the gene matches. The length of the CDR3 is 15 residues. The CDR3 DNA sequence: TGTGCCAGCAGCCCGGGACTAAAGAACACCGGGGAGCTGTTTTTT. Translating gives CASSPGLKNTGELFF. Drawing the rest from reference TRBV11-2 and TRBJ2-2, the complete variable domain is EAGVAQSPRYKIIEKRQSVAFWCNPISGHATLYWYQQILGQGPKLLIQFQNNGVVDDSQLPKDRFSAERLKGVDSTLKIQPAKLEDSAVYLCASSPGLKNTGELFFGEGSRLTVL.

The J gene is TRBJ1-4, the V gene TRBV4-1; TRBD1 agrees at 8 bases. The CDR3 contains 18 residues. CDR1 and CDR2 from the germline V gene are MGHRA and YSYEKL. J was trimmed by 0 bases and V by 4 bases; bases with no gene match: 10. CDR3 coding DNA: TGCGCCAGCAGCCTATATCACGGACAGGGAGCAACTAATGAAAAACTGTTTTTT. This sequence encodes CASSLYHGQGATNEKLFF.

The gene calls are TRBV5-8 and TRBJ1-2, with 8 nucleotides matching TRBD1. The CDR3 is made up of 14 amino acids. Germline assignment: CDR1 SGHTS and CDR2 YDEGEE. Unmatched junction bases numbered 13, after V lost 7 bases and J lost 8 bases. The CDR3 region is CASRPPGQGVGYTF. DNA of the CDR3: TGTGCCAGCCGCCCCCCAGGACAGGGCGTCGGCTACACCTTC.